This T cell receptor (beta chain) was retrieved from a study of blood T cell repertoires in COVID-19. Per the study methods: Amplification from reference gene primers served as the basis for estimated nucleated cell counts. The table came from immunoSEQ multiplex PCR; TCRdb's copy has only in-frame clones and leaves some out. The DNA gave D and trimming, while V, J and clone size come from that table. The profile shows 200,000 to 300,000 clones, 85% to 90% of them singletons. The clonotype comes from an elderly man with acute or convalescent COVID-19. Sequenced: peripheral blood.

The CDR3 coding sequence is TGTGCCAGCAGCTCCCTCGGGTTAAACACTGAAGCTTTCTTT. Protein: CASSSLGLNTEAFF. The V call is TRBV7-2, the J call TRBJ1-1; unclear D gene. The CDR3 is 14 residues long. Germline-derived CDR1 and CDR2 are SGHTA and FQGNSA. V was pared by 4 bases and J by 2 bases, with 11 bases between.